The 20 T cell receptor beta chains reported below all come from one sample, sequenced in a study of shared clonotypes between healthy human individuals. Produced via immunoSEQ multiplex PCR; TCRdb's table is partial and in-frame only. The table has under 1 million clones, around 92% seen once. The naive CD8 fraction comprised CD45RO-negative cells positively selected for CCR7 and excluded terminally differentiated effector memory CD45RA+ cells. Sequencing was performed on naive CD8+ T cells sorted from blood. All receptors derive from a man aged 25 to 40 in good health.

The chain joins TRBV4-1 to TRBJ2-7; D gene unclear. CDR1 MGHRA and CDR2 YSYEKL come from the germline V gene. V was pared by 2 bases and J by 3 bases, with 11 bases between. The CDR3 is 14 residues long. CDR3 coding DNA: TGCGCCAGCAGCCAAACCGGGCCCCACTACGAGCAGTACTTC. Residues: CASSQTGPHYEQYF.

V usage is TRBV7-6 and J usage is TRBJ2-7; weak D call: TRBD2 (5 bases). CDR3 length: 17 amino acids. V was cut by 4 bases and J by 0 bases, with 19 bases left in between. Germline V lookup: CDR1 SGHVS, CDR2 FNYEAQ. This CDR3 reads CASSSRASDYHSYEQYF. CDR3 nucleotides: TGTGCCAGCAGCTCCCGGGCCTCAGACTACCACTCCTACGAGCAGTACTTC.

The gene calls are TRBV7-9 and TRBJ2-7; 9 bases agree with TRBD1. Germline CDR1 and CDR2: SEHNR and FQNEAQ (reference sequence). The V gene end was trimmed by 5 bases and the J gene end by 2 bases; junction bases not matched to a gene: 7. The CDR3 consists of 15 residues. CDR3 amino acids: CASSPDRGTTYEQYF. DNA for the CDR3: TGTGCCAGCAGCCCAGACAGGGGGACTACCTACGAGCAGTACTTC.

CDR3 coding DNA: TGTGCCAGCAGGGGCTCTGGGACAGGGGAATACGAGCAGTACTTC. Protein product: CASRGSGTGEYEQYF. The chain is built from TRBV25-1 and TRBJ2-7; 10 bases agree with TRBD1. CDR1 and CDR2 (germline): MGHDK, SYGVNS. J was trimmed by 4 bases and V by 6 bases; bases with no gene match: 9. CDR3 size: 15 residues.

The chain joins TRBV5-1 to TRBJ2-7; either TRBD1 or TRBD2 may supply D (5 bases each). Trimming took off 2 bases at V and 3 bases at J, with 12 bases between the two ends. The CDR3 sequence is 14 residues long. CDR1 and CDR2 (germline): SGHRS, YFSETQ. The CDR3 nucleotides are TGCGCCAGCAGCTTCCGGGGCCAACTCTACGAGCAGTACTTC. It yields the protein CASSFRGQLYEQYF.

CDR3 sequence reads: CASSLGTSTDTQYF. The CDR3 nucleotides read TGCGCCAGCAGCTTGGGCACTAGCACAGATACGCAGTATTTT. The chain couples TRBV5-1 to TRBJ2-3; no clear D gene. The germline gives CDR1 SGHRS, CDR2 YFSETQ. V was shortened by 0 bases and J by 0 bases, with 5 bases between the two germline ends. The CDR3 contains 14 residues.

The V gene is TRBV14, the J gene TRBJ2-1; 8 bases align to TRBD2. Germline assignment: CDR1 SGHDN and CDR2 FVKESK. With 0 bases clipped from V and 6 bases from J, the junction kept 7 bases outside the gene matches. CDR3 length equals 16 residues. Written as DNA, the CDR3 is TGTGCCAGCAGCCAAGACTCAGCGGGAGACACCAATGAGCAGTTCTTC. It yields the protein CASSQDSAGDTNEQFF.

V usage is TRBV5-6 and J usage is TRBJ2-1; D is perhaps TRBD2 (5 bases). Germline values: CDR1 SGHDT, CDR2 YYEEEE. The CDR3 spans 16 residues. Trimming cost V 4 bases and J 8 bases, with 22 bases left between them. CDR3 residues: CASSPRGSFVWDEQFF. The CDR3 DNA reads TGTGCCAGCAGCCCAAGAGGGAGCTTTGTGTGGGATGAGCAGTTCTTC.

The chain has TRBV28 and TRBJ2-7; weak D call: TRBD1 (6 bases). The germline gives CDR1 MDHEN, CDR2 SYDVKM. This CDR3 comprises 15 residues. The germline V and J ends were trimmed by 6 bases and 4 bases, with 19 bases remaining between them. CDR3 amino acids: CASSSHGTPSYEQYF. CDR3 DNA sequence: TGTGCCAGCAGCTCTCATGGGACACCCTCTTACGAGCAGTACTTC. The full variable domain, completed using reference TRBV28 and TRBJ2-7, is DVKVTQSSRYLVKRTGEKVFLECVQDMDHENMFWYRQDPGLGLRLIYFSYDVKMKEKGDIPEGYSVSREKKERFSLILESASTNQTSMYLCASSSHGTPSYEQYFGPGTRLTVT.

The V and J genes are TRBV4-2 and TRBJ2-7; D is perhaps TRBD1 (6 bases). The CDR3 sequence is 14 residues long. The ends were cut back, 3 bases at V and 0 bases at J, with 9 bases in the middle. The germline V gene encodes CDR1 LGHNA and CDR2 YNFKEQ. The CDR3 region has the DNA TGTGCCAGCAGCCACCGGACAGACTCCTACGAGCAGTACTTC. Its protein product is CASSHRTDSYEQYF.

Here the CDR3 reads CASSVGGHTSYEQYF. Here the CDR3 DNA reads TGTGCCAGCAGCGTTGGGGGGCATACCTCCTACGAGCAGTACTTC. The chain combines TRBV9 with TRBJ2-7; D may be TRBD1 or TRBD2 (6 bases each). This CDR3 is built from 15 residues. V gave up 2 bases and J gave up 0 bases, with 12 bases separating them. Germline V gene sequence: CDR1 SGDLS, CDR2 YYNGEE.

In its sample, this clone was seen once. The V call is TRBV7-9, the J call TRBJ2-2, with 7 positions matching TRBD1. This CDR3 has 17 residues. V trimming: 4 bases; J trimming: 5 bases; junction bases outside the gene matches: 13. Germline loops: CDR1 SEHNR, CDR2 FQNEAQ (reference sequence). The CDR3: CASSSIKRQGWTGELFF. CDR3 DNA: TGTGCCAGCAGCTCCATCAAAAGACAGGGCTGGACCGGGGAGCTGTTTTTT.

The chain couples TRBV30 to TRBJ1-5; TRBD1 agrees at 7 bases. The CDR3 is 14 residues long. V gave up 7 bases and J gave up 0 bases; unmatched junction bases: 6. The germline gives CDR1 GTSNPN, CDR2 SVGIG (reference sequence). The CDR3 region is CASWDRNSNQPQHF. The DNA of the CDR3 is TGTGCCTCGTGGGACAGAAATAGCAATCAGCCCCAGCATTTT.

Here the CDR3 reads CASSFGAGELFF. CDR3 DNA: TGTGCCAGCAGCTTTGGGGCCGGGGAGCTGTTTTTT. J is TRBJ2-2 and V is TRBV7-2; D is unclear. CDR3 length: 12 amino acids. The V end lost 3 bases, the J end lost 6 bases, and 5 bases lay between the germline ends. CDR1 is SGHTA, CDR2 FQGNSA, per germline.

This chain links TRBV6-5 with TRBJ2-5; unclear D gene. Germline V gene data show CDR1 as MNHEY and CDR2 as SVGAGI. V lost 3 bases, J lost 5 bases, and 13 bases lay in between. CDR3 size: 14 residues. The CDR3 DNA follows: TGTGCCAGCAGTTATCTCGACGGGTTGGAGACCCAGTACTTC. This gives the protein CASSYLDGLETQYF.

This clone showed up many times. The genes are TRBV10-2 and TRBJ2-7; D gene unclear. CDR1 WSHSY and CDR2 SAAADI come from the germline V gene. The ends were cut back, 2 bases at V and 3 bases at J, with 8 bases in the middle. The CDR3 spans 13 residues. The DNA of the CDR3 is TGCGCCAGCAGTGAGATGGCAATCTACGAGCAGTACTTC. Amino acid sequence: CASSEMAIYEQYF.

This clone was counted a single time. This chain uses TRBV27 with TRBJ2-7; D tentatively reads TRBD1 or TRBD2 (5 bases each). Trimming left V 1 base short and J 2 bases short, with 9 bases between. CDR1 MNHEY and CDR2 SMNVEV come from the germline V gene (reference sequence). The CDR3 length is 14 residues. The CDR3 DNA is TGTGCCAGCAGTTTATACGGGGACCCCTACGAGCAGTACTTC. Translated, it gives CASSLYGDPYEQYF.

The chain uses TRBV28 and TRBJ2-7; TRBD2 might be the D (5 bases). The germline gives CDR1 MDHEN, CDR2 SYDVKM. The V and J ends lost 8 bases and 0 bases respectively, with 8 bases between them. This CDR3 has 12 residues. The CDR3 loop is CASRDFSYEQYF. The CDR3 DNA reads as TGTGCCAGCCGGGATTTCTCCTACGAGCAGTACTTC. Combining the CDR3 with reference TRBV28 and TRBJ2-7 gives the whole variable domain DVKVTQSSRYLVKRTGEKVFLECVQDMDHENMFWYRQDPGLGLRLIYFSYDVKMKEKGDIPEGYSVSREKKERFSLILESASTNQTSMYLCASRDFSYEQYFGPGTRLTVT.

This clone was seen a handful of times. This specimen includes other DNA sequences encoding the same CDR3. V and J are TRBV15 and TRBJ2-7; D is unresolved. The V gene's germline CDR1 is LNHNV and CDR2 YYDKDF (reference sequence). The V end lost 0 bases, the J end lost 3 bases, and 6 bases lay between the germline ends. The CDR3 runs to 13 residues. CDR3 DNA: TGTGCCACCAGCAGAGATCTCAGCTACGAGCAGTACTTC. It translates to CATSRDLSYEQYF.

This clone was observed once. The chain links TRBV29-1 to TRBJ1-2; possibly TRBD1 for D (6 bases). Germline values: CDR1 SQVTM, CDR2 ANQGSEA. CDR3 length: 14 residues. V was pared by 0 bases and J by 4 bases, with 12 bases between. CDR3 sequence (DNA): TGCAGCGTTGAAGAAAGGGGGGACGCCTATGGCTACACCTTC. It encodes CSVEERGDAYGYTF.